This TCR beta chain is drawn from a study of identical twins. One entry per CDR3 protein, called by TCRdb with MiXCR from the 5' RACE reads. This table holds more than 650,000 distinct CDR3 sequences, 6% to 6.5% found once. Germline V CDR1 and CDR2: DFQATT, SNEGSKA (reference sequence). V shed 4 bases, J shed 3 bases, and the junction held 7 bases outside the gene matches. This CDR3 comprises 16 residues. Only a few counts were recorded for this clonotype. Its antigen is as yet unknown. Study conclusions and caveats: Part of the zero-insertion signal could reflect confounding by invariant MAIT and iNKT cells. Fewer insertions characterized abundant cord blood beta clonotypes, whereas memory repertoires showed none.

The V and J genes are TRBV20-1 and TRBJ2-3, with 13 positions matching TRBD2. Sequencing used naive T cells sorted from blood. The TCR sequence derives from a young man in good health. The CDR3 spells CSATGLAGVITDTQYF. The DNA of the CDR3 is TGCAGTGCTACCGGACTAGCGGGAGTAATAACAGATACGCAGTATTTT.